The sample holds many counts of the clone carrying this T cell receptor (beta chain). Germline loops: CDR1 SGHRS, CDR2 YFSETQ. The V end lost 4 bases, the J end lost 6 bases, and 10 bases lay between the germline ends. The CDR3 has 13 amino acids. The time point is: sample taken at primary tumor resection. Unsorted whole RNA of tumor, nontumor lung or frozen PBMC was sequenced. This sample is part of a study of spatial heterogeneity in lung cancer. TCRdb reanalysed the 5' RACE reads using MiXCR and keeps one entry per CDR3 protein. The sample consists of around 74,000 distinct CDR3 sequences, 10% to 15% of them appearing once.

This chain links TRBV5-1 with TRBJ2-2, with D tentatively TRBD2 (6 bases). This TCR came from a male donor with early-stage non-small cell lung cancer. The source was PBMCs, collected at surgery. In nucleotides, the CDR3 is TGCGCCAGCAGCGAAGGACTACCCGGGGAGCTGTTTTTT. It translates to CASSEGLPGELFF.